Included here is one T cell receptor beta chain sequence, with context. Its antigen is unidentified. The method was immunoSEQ multiplex PCR; TCRdb's version includes in-frame clones alone and lacks a portion of them. The profile covers 340,000 or so clones, with about 93% appearing a single time and approximately 5% taken by the ten largest. The data stem from a study of brain T cells in children with intractable seizures. Study-level findings and limits: Patients' HCMV serostatus was unknown; virus specificity rests on CDR3 similarity alone. Pre- and post-surgery blood differed in depth, so pre-surgery absences may be undersampling.

The time point was: blood from clinic visit 5 months post-surgery; TSC patient then seizure free. Sequencing was limited to surgery cases with top T cell transcript signatures in brain tissue. The TCR comes from a boy under three years old with tuberous sclerosis and intractable seizures. This material consisted of peripheral blood, taken roughly 5 months after surgery.

DNA of the CDR3: TGTGCCAGCAGCCAAGTAACAGGGACTAGTGACGGGGAGCTGTTTTTT. Translation gives CASSQVTGTSDGELFF. The rearrangement uses TRBV3-1 (or the pseudogene TRBV3-2) and TRBJ2-2, with TRBD2 identical over 8 bases. This CDR3 contains 16 residues. V gave up 1 base and J gave up 7 bases; unmatched junction bases: 8. Per germline, CDR1 LGHDT and CDR2 YNNKEL (reference sequence).